This TCR beta chain was sequenced during a study of blood T cell repertoires in COVID-19. This clone was seen more than once but under ten times. Enrollees, roughly 18 to 89 years old, lived in roughly 24 US areas. J was trimmed by 0 bases and V by 7 bases; bases with no gene match: 8. The CDR3 is 16 amino acids. CDR1 and CDR2 from the germline V gene are SGHRS and YFSETQ. How the authors handled the data: Reference gene primer amplification gave estimated nucleated cell counts. Libraries were prepared by immunoSEQ multiplex PCR; TCRdb keeps only in-frame clonotypes and omits some of them. The V and J calls and clone size come from that table; D and trimming were worked out from the DNA. The sample shows under 200,000 clones, 70% to 90% of them seen only once.

The sequenced sample was PBMCs or T cells enriched from blood (not recorded which). This TCR came from a woman aged 40 to 49 in a cohort exposed to, infected with or recovered from COVID-19 (not recorded which). The chain joins TRBV5-1 to TRBJ1-1; the match to TRBD1 covers 11 bases. This CDR3 reads CASRTGGTSMNTEAFF. CDR3 DNA: TGCGCCAGCCGGACAGGGGGCACCAGCATGAACACTGAAGCTTTCTTT. The complete variable domain, with remaining parts taken from reference TRBV5-1 and TRBJ1-1, reads KAGVTQTPRYLIKTRGQQVTLSCSPISGHRSVSWYQQTPGQGLQFLFEYFSETQRNKGNFPGRFSGRQFSNSRSEMNVSTLELGDSALYLCASRTGGTSMNTEAFFGQGTRLTVV.